The 2 T cell receptor beta chains presented below share a single source sample, sequenced in a study of blood T cell repertoires in COVID-19. The assay was immunoSEQ multiplex PCR, and TCRdb's table has in-frame clones only and misses some. In the table there are 200,000 to 250,000 clones, around 81% of which are singletons. The sequenced material came from peripheral blood. All receptors derive from a woman in her sixties with acute or convalescent COVID-19.

This chain links TRBV12-3 or TRBV12-4 with TRBJ1-6; 7 bases are shared with TRBD1. This CDR3 spans 12 amino acids. Trimming at V came to 6 bases and at J to 9 bases, leaving 2 bases not matched to a gene. The CDR3, as DNA: TGTGCCAGCAGCAACAGGGGTTCACCCCTCCACTTT. Amino acid sequence: CASSNRGSPLHF.

This chain uses TRBV6-5 with TRBJ1-4, with TRBD1 matching 7 bases. Losses at the gene ends were 6 bases for V and 4 bases for J; bases not matched to a gene: 8. The CDR3 spans 15 residues. Per the germline V gene, CDR1 is MNHEY and CDR2 is SVGAGI. CDR3 in DNA: TGTGCCAGCAGGTATCCACAGGGGTATAATGAAAAACTGTTTTTT. This gives the protein CASRYPQGYNEKLFF.